A single sample gave rise to the 14 T cell receptor beta chains below, sequenced in a study of early T cells in non-severe SARS-CoV-2 infection. TCRdb re-derived calls from the 5' RACE reads in MiXCR, one entry per CDR3 protein. The profile covers approximately 84,000 distinct CDR3 sequences, with approximately 13% appearing a single time and 5.5% to 7.5% taken by the ten largest. Sequenced: whole blood. These receptors all stem from an adult who was a healthcare worker with PCR-confirmed SARS-CoV-2 infection or an uninfected control (not recorded which).

This clonotype was seen repeatedly, ten times or more. V is TRBV5-1 and J is TRBJ2-4, with TRBD1 as a possible D gene (6 bases). The V gene's germline CDR1 is SGHRS and CDR2 YFSETQ. The CDR3 covers 17 residues. V was pared by 2 bases and J by 0 bases, with 15 bases between. The CDR3 DNA reads as TGCGCCAGCAGCTTCTCCCCCAGGGGCGAAGCCAAAAACATTCAGTACTTC. Residues: CASSFSPRGEAKNIQYF. The variable domain in full, with the rest retrieved from reference TRBV5-1 and TRBJ2-4, is KAGVTQTPRYLIKTRGQQVTLSCSPISGHRSVSWYQQTPGQGLQFLFEYFSETQRNKGNFPGRFSGRQFSNSRSEMNVSTLELGDSALYLCASSFSPRGEAKNIQYFGAGTRLSVL.

The genes are TRBV29-1 and TRBJ1-2; D not certain. This CDR3 has 10 residues. Germline CDR1 and CDR2: SQVTM and ANQGSEA. V shed 6 bases and J shed 6 bases, with 8 bases lying between them. CDR3 sequence reads: CSVGFDGYTF. The CDR3, as DNA: TGCAGCGTCGGCTTTGATGGCTACACCTTC. The full variable domain, completed using reference TRBV29-1 and TRBJ1-2, is SAVISQKPSRDICQRGTSLTIQCQVDSQVTMMFWYRQQPGQSLTLIATANQGSEATYESGFVIDKFPISRPNLTFSTLTVSNMSPEDSSIYLCSVGFDGYTFGSGTRLTVV.

This clonotype has only a few counts. The V and J genes are TRBV12-3 or TRBV12-4 and TRBJ2-1; 11 nucleotides agree with TRBD2. The CDR3 has 14 residues. J lost 4 bases, V lost 5 bases, and 1 base had no gene match. CDR3 DNA: TGTGCCAGCAGTGGGACTAGCGGATACAATGAGCAGTTCTTC. It yields the protein CASSGTSGYNEQFF.

This chain connects TRBV5-1 to TRBJ2-1; 11 nucleotides align to TRBD2. The V gene end was trimmed by 4 bases and the J gene end by 0 bases; junction bases not matched to a gene: 3. The CDR3 is made up of 16 amino acids. Germline CDR1 SGHRS, CDR2 YFSETQ. The CDR3 sequence is CASSGTSGYSYNEQFF. The CDR3 DNA reads TGCGCCAGCAGCGGGACTAGCGGTTACTCCTACAATGAGCAGTTCTTC.

The V gene is TRBV18, the J gene TRBJ2-1, with D unclear. Deletions cut 3 bases from V and 9 bases from J, with 18 bases between. The CDR3 is 15 residues long. Germline V CDR1 and CDR2: KGHSH, LQKENI. The CDR3, as DNA: TGTGCCAGCTCACCGTTATTGGCGGAACCCTCTGAGCAGTTCTTC. As protein: CASSPLLAEPSEQFF.

V usage is TRBV28 and J usage is TRBJ2-7, with unresolved D. The V end was cut by 7 bases, the J end by 1 base, with 14 bases between. Germline V CDR1 and CDR2: MDHEN, SYDVKM. The length of the CDR3 is 14 residues. The CDR3 loop is CASTTPGGSYEQYF. CDR3 DNA sequence: TGTGCCAGCACCACTCCGGGCGGATCCTACGAGCAGTACTTC.

This clonotype was recorded a few times. The rearrangement joins TRBV14 to TRBJ1-2; 9 nucleotides line up with TRBD1. The CDR3 consists of 22 residues. Looked up from germline, CDR1 is SGHDN and CDR2 is FVKESK. The junction had 22 bases not matched to a gene; V was cut back by 0 bases and J by 2 bases. The CDR3 DNA reads as TGTGCCAGCAGCCAAGACCGCCTCTCATACCCGGGACAGGGCCAACCCAACTATGGCTACACCTTC. Residues: CASSQDRLSYPGQGQPNYGYTF.

The chain joins TRBV6-2 or TRBV6-3 to TRBJ1-1; D is unclear. The CDR3 is 12 amino acids. Germline values: CDR1 MNHEY, CDR2 SVGEGT. V shed 4 bases and J shed 5 bases, with 8 bases lying between them. This CDR3 reads CASSFFGTEAFF. The CDR3, as DNA: TGTGCCAGCAGTTTCTTTGGGACTGAAGCTTTCTTT.

This clonotype was seen at least ten times. The V call is TRBV11-2, the J call TRBJ2-7; D perhaps matches TRBD1 (6 bases). CDR3 length equals 15 residues. V gave up 4 bases and J gave up 0 bases, with 13 bases separating them. Germline values: CDR1 SGHAT, CDR2 FQNNGV. CDR3 bases: TGTGCCAGCAGCTACCTCCGGGACAACTCCTACGAGCAGTACTTC. Encoded protein: CASSYLRDNSYEQYF.

This sequence joins TRBV3-1 and TRBJ2-3; D may be TRBD2 (6 bases). V was trimmed by 5 bases and J by 0 bases, leaving 15 bases between them. The length of the CDR3 is 16 residues. Germline CDR1 and CDR2: LGHDT and YNNKEL (reference sequence). The CDR3 DNA sequence: TGTGCCAGCAGCTTCCGACGGAGGGCGAGCACAGATACGCAGTATTTT. Its protein is CASSFRRRASTDTQYF.

This clonotype was counted many times. V is TRBV12-3 or TRBV12-4 and J is TRBJ2-5, with D maybe TRBD2 (5 bases). The germline V and J ends were trimmed by 5 bases and 7 bases, with 14 bases remaining between them. The CDR3 contains 13 residues. CDR3 in amino acids: CASSPDGGGTQYF. The DNA for the CDR3 is TGTGCCAGCAGTCCGGACGGTGGAGGGACCCAGTACTTC.

The chain uses TRBV6-1 and TRBJ2-1, with 9 bases fitting TRBD1. Germline CDR1 MNHNS, CDR2 SASEGT. J lost 2 bases, V lost 7 bases, and 6 bases had no gene match. The CDR3 has 15 amino acids. The CDR3 DNA reads TGTGCCAGCACTTATGACAGGGGGGCCTACAATGAGCAGTTCTTC. Translating gives CASTYDRGAYNEQFF.

The rearrangement joins TRBV7-7 to TRBJ2-2, with TRBD2 matching over 10 bases. V was clipped by 1 base and J by 4 bases; unmatched bases: 0. The CDR3 runs to 15 residues. Germline lookup yields CDR1 SSHAT and CDR2 FNYEAQ (reference sequence). CDR3: CASSLVAGGTGELFF. The CDR3 nucleotides are TGTGCCAGCAGCTTAGTAGCGGGGGGCACCGGGGAGCTGTTTTTT.

The rearrangement links TRBV14 to TRBJ1-3, with 9 nucleotides matching TRBD1. Per the germline V gene, CDR1 is SGHDN and CDR2 is FVKESK. The V segment lost 8 bases and the J segment 3 bases; nucleotides outside the gene matches: 11. The CDR3 extends over 16 amino acids. For the CDR3, the DNA is TGTGCCAGCGAAGACTACAGGGGGCGGGATGGAAACACCATATATTTT. Residues: CASEDYRGRDGNTIYF.